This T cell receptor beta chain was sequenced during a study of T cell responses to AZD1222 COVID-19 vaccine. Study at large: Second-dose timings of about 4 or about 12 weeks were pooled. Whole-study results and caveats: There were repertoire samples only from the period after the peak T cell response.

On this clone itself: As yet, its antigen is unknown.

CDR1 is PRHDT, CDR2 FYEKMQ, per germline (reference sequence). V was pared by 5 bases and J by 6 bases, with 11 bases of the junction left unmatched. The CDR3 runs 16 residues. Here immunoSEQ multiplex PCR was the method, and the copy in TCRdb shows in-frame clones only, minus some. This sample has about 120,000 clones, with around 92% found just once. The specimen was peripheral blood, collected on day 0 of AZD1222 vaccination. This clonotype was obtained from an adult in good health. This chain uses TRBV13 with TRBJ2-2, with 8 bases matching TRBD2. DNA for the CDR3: TGTGCCAGCAGCACGCGGGAGGCAGCGTCCCCCGGGGAGCTGTTTTTT. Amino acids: CASSTREAASPGELFF.